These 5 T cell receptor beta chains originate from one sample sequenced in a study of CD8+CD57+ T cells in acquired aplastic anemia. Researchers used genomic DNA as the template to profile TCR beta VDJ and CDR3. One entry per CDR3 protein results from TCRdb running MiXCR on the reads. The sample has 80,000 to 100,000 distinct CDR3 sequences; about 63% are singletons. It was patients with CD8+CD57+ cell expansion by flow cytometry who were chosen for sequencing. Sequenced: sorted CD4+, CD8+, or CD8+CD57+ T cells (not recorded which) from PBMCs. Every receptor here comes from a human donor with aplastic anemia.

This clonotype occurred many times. CDR3 region: CASSQDLGQNYGYTF. The CDR3 nucleotides are TGTGCCAGCAGCCAAGATCTGGGACAGAACTATGGCTACACCTTC. This chain links TRBV3-1 with TRBJ1-2; 7 nucleotides align to TRBD1. The CDR3 consists of 15 residues. V lost 0 bases and J lost 2; bases outside the gene matches: 3. Germline V CDR1 and CDR2: LGHDT, YNNKEL (reference sequence).

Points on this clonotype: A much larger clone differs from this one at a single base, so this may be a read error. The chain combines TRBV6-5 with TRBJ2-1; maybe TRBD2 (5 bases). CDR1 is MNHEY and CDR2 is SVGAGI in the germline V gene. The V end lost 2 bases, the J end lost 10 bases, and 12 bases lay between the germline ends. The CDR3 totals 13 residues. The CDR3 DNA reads TGTGCCAGCAGTTACCGAAGTGACTACGAGCAGTTCTTC. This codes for CASSYRSDYEQFF.

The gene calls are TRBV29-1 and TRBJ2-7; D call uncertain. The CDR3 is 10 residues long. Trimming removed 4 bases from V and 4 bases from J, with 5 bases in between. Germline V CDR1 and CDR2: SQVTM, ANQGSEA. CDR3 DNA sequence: TGCAGCGTTGGGGGATACGAGCAGTACTTC. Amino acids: CSVGGYEQYF.

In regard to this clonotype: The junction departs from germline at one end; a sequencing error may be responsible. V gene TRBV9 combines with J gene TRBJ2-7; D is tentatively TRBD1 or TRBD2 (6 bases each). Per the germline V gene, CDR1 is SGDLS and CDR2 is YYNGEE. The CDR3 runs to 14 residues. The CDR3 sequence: CASSAGDKYYEQHF. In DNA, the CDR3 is TGTGCCAGCAGCGCGGGGGACAAATACTACGAGCAGCACTTC. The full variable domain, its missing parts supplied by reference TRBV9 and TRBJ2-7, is DSGVTQTPKHLITATGQRVTLRCSPRSGDLSVYWYQQSLDQGLQFLIQYYNGEERAKGNILERFSAQQFPDLHSELNLSSLELGDSALYFCASSAGDKYYEQHFGPGTRLTVT.

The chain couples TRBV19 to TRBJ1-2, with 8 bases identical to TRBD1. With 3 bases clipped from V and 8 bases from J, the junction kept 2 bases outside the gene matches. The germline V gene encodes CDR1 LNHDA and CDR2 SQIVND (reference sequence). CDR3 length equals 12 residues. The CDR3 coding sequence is TGTGCCAGTAGTATCGGACAGGGCGGCTACACCTTC. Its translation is CASSIGQGGYTF. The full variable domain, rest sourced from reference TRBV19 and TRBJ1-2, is DGGITQSPKYLFRKEGQNVTLSCEQNLNHDAMYWYRQDPGQGLRLIYYSQIVNDFQKGDIAEGYSVSREKKESFPLTVTSAQKNPTAFYLCASSIGQGGYTFGSGTRLTVV.